The entry below describes one T cell receptor beta chain. The antigen is undetermined. This table comes from immunoSEQ multiplex PCR, and its TCRdb copy is limited to in-frame clones, with some not included. The sample holds 25,000 to 30,000 clones. Each participant carried one incident cervical HPV16 infection only. MY09/MY11 PCR detected cervical HPV DNA; dot-blot assigned genotypes. This sample stems from a study of T cells in women clearing cervical HPV infection. Findings of the study overall: CIN3+ cases had significantly higher TCR repertoire richness than controls, but evenness did not differ.

The sequencing input was blood buffy coat. The TCR sequence derives from a woman between 18 and 75 years old with a cervical HPV16 infection that either progressed to CIN3+ or cleared (not recorded which).

CDR3 bases read: TGCAGTGCTCCCCATCTAATGAGCGGGGACTACGAG. Its translation is CSAPHLMSGDYE. The entire CDR3 reads CSAPHLMSGDYEQYF. The rearrangement links TRBV20-1 to TRBJ2-7; TRBD2 aligns across 7 bases. The sequence runs out 3 residues before the end of the CDR3; the remainder is reconstructed from the germline J gene. Germline CDR1 DFQATT, CDR2 SNEGSKA (reference sequence). Trimming took 5 bases from V and 3 from J; bases not matched to a gene: 13. The CDR3 runs 15 residues.